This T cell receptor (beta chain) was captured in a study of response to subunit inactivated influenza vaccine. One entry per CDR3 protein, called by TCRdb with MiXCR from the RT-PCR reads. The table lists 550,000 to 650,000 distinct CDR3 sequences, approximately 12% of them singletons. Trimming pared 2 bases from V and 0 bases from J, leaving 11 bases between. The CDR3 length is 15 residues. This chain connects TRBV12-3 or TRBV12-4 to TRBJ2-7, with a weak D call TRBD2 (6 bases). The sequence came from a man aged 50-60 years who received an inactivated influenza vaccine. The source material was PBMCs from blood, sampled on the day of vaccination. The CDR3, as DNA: TGTGCCAGCAGTTTACGGAGGGGCAGCTCCTACGAGCAGTACTTC. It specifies CASSLRRGSSYEQYF.